A single sample gave rise to the 28 T cell receptor beta chains below, sequenced in a study of blood T cell repertoires in COVID-19. The assay was immunoSEQ multiplex PCR, and TCRdb's table has in-frame clones only and misses some. Of over 60,000 clones detected, roughly 90% appear once; the ten largest clones hold 1.3%. The material sequenced was peripheral blood. The receptors derive from a man between 60 and 75 years old with acute or convalescent COVID-19.

The chain joins TRBV4-1 to TRBJ1-1, with unresolved D. The V and J ends lost 2 bases and 1 base respectively, with 8 bases between them. CDR1 MGHRA and CDR2 YSYEKL come from the germline V gene. CDR3 length: 14 residues. CDR3: CASSQHTENTEAFF. The CDR3 DNA reads as TGCGCCAGCAGCCAACATACAGAGAACACTGAAGCTTTCTTT.

The CDR3 DNA reads TGTGCCACCAGTGCCTCTACAGGGGGCCCTGGAAACACCATATATTTT. Its translation: CATSASTGGPGNTIYF. This chain uses TRBV24-1 with TRBJ1-3; 9 bases are shared with TRBD1. The length of the CDR3 is 16 residues. Germline CDR1 is KGHDR and CDR2 is SFDVKD. J gave up 2 bases and V 5 bases, and 6 bases lay outside the gene matches.

This chain joins TRBV24-1 and TRBJ2-2, with D unresolved. Germline CDR1 KGHDR, CDR2 SFDVKD. The ends were cut back, 3 bases at V and 0 bases at J, with 7 bases in the middle. The CDR3 loop spans 15 amino acids. The CDR3 protein is CATSDNIANTGELFF. The CDR3 DNA reads as TGTGCCACCAGTGATAATATCGCGAACACCGGGGAGCTGTTTTTT.

This clone was seen just once. One end of the junction is discordant with germline, which a read error may explain. V is TRBV12-5 and J is TRBJ2-1; TRBD2 is a possible D gene (7 bases). Germline CDR1 LGHNT, CDR2 FRNRAP. CDR3 size: 13 residues. The CDR3 region is CASGLGGRWEQFF. The CDR3 DNA reads as TGTGCTAGTGGGTTGGGGGGGCGGTGGGAGCAGTTCTTC.

V and J are TRBV6-5 and TRBJ1-2; D gene uncertain. The CDR3 runs 15 residues. CDR1 is MNHEY, CDR2 SVGAGI, per germline. V shed 8 bases and J shed 3 bases, with 19 bases lying between them. The CDR3 DNA reads TGTGCCAGCTCATCCCGCCGAGCGTGGGACTATGGCTACACCTTC. It codes for CASSSRRAWDYGYTF.

The gene calls are TRBV7-8 and TRBJ1-5; 10 bases line up with TRBD1. This CDR3 is 21 amino acids long. Germline V gene sequence: CDR1 SGHVS, CDR2 FQNEAQ. V shed 1 base, J shed 6 bases, and the junction held 21 bases outside the gene matches. The CDR3 region has the DNA TGTGCCAGCAGCTTAGTCCCAATATCTAGGGACAGGGGAGGTAAAGGTCAGCCCCAGCATTTT. This gives the protein CASSLVPISRDRGGKGQPQHF. The full variable domain, its missing parts supplied by reference TRBV7-8 and TRBJ1-5, is GAGVSQSPRYKVAKRGQDVALRCDPISGHVSLFWYQQALGQGPEFLTYFQNEAQLDKSGLPSDRFFAERPEGSVSTLKIQRTQQEDSAVYLCASSLVPISRDRGGKGQPQHFGDGTRLSIL.

This clone has just a few counts. The V call is TRBV15, the J call TRBJ1-2; D not certain. This CDR3 is built from 13 residues. Trimming left V 3 bases short and J 6 bases short, with 11 bases between. The germline V gene has CDR1 LNHNV and CDR2 YYDKDF (reference sequence). The CDR3 DNA reads TGTGCCACCAGCAGTGGTCGGGGAGATGGCTACACCTTC. Amino acid sequence: CATSSGRGDGYTF.

The chain joins TRBV15 to TRBJ2-1; 8 bases line up with TRBD1. Unmatched junction bases numbered 9, after V lost 0 bases and J lost 5 bases. This CDR3 has 17 amino acids. The germline V gene has CDR1 LNHNV and CDR2 YYDKDF (reference sequence). The CDR3 nucleotides read TGTGCCACCAGCAGAGAACGAACAGGGGGAAAAAACAATGAGCAGTTCTTC. It codes for CATSRERTGGKNNEQFF. The full variable domain, rest sourced from reference TRBV15 and TRBJ2-1, is DAMVIQNPRYQVTQFGKPVTLSCSQTLNHNVMYWYQQKSSQAPKLLFHYYDKDFNNEADTPDNFQSRRPNTSFCFLDIRSPGLGDTAMYLCATSRERTGGKNNEQFFGPGTRLTVL.

The chain recombines TRBV4-1 with TRBJ1-6; no clear D gene. The CDR3 sequence is 16 residues long. The ends were cut back, 0 bases at V and 2 bases at J, with 8 bases in the middle. Germline V lookup: CDR1 MGHRA, CDR2 YSYEKL. CDR3: CASSQDPGTYNSPLHF. As DNA, the CDR3 is TGCGCCAGCAGCCAAGATCCCGGGACCTATAATTCACCCCTCCACTTT.

This clone was seen once. The V call is TRBV10-3, the J call TRBJ1-2, with no clear D. The CDR3 is 15 amino acids. Germline lookup yields CDR1 ENHRY and CDR2 SYGVKD. V lost 2 bases, J lost 2 bases, and 12 bases lay in between. CDR3 sequence reads: CAISEQLGRNYGYTF. In DNA, the CDR3 is TGTGCCATCAGTGAGCAGCTCGGGAGAAACTATGGCTACACCTTC.

The V gene is TRBV6-5, the J gene TRBJ1-2; 10 bases align to TRBD1. Per germline, CDR1 MNHEY and CDR2 SVGAGI. V trimming: 6 bases; J trimming: 7 bases; junction bases outside the gene matches: 5. This CDR3 comprises 13 residues. As DNA, the CDR3 is TGTGCCAGCAGGGACGGACAGGGGGTTGGCTACACCTTC. Residues: CASRDGQGVGYTF.

V and J are TRBV3-1 (or the pseudogene TRBV3-2) and TRBJ2-7; 7 nucleotides line up with TRBD2. Germline V lookup: CDR1 LGHDT, CDR2 YNNKEL (reference sequence). Trimming at V came to 4 bases and at J to 2 bases, leaving 11 bases not matched to a gene. CDR3 size: 16 residues. In nucleotides, the CDR3 is TGTGCCAGCAGCCGCGGGGGTTTCCGCCTACCCTACGAGCAGTACTTC. Translated: CASSRGGFRLPYEQYF.

This clone has only one observation. CDR3 sequence reads: CASSLYETGGYEQYF. The CDR3 region has the DNA TGCGCCAGCAGCTTGTATGAGACAGGGGGCTACGAGCAGTACTTC. The chain links TRBV5-1 to TRBJ2-7; the match to TRBD1 covers 9 bases. The trim removed 1 base at V and 3 bases at J, leaving 5 bases unmatched. The CDR3 runs 15 residues. Germline V lookup: CDR1 SGHRS, CDR2 YFSETQ.

The rearrangement links TRBV19 to TRBJ2-7; the match to TRBD1 covers 7 bases. CDR1 and CDR2 from the germline V gene are LNHDA and SQIVND (reference sequence). This CDR3 region has 15 residues. V lost 5 bases, J lost 6 bases, and 13 bases stayed unmatched. The CDR3 coding sequence is TGTGCCAGTAGTCCGATTGACACAGGGGCGGCCGAGCAGTACTTC. Its protein is CASSPIDTGAAEQYF.

The chain recombines TRBV9 with TRBJ1-1; 7 bases map to TRBD1. V gave up 4 bases and J gave up 4 bases; unmatched junction bases: 4. Germline-derived CDR1 and CDR2 are SGDLS and YYNGEE. The CDR3 loop spans 13 amino acids. CDR3 sequence: CASSFRTGTEAFF. Written as DNA, the CDR3 is TGTGCCAGCAGCTTCCGGACAGGCACTGAAGCTTTCTTT.

This clone was detected only a few times. The chain joins TRBV5-6 to TRBJ1-1, with a weak D call TRBD1 (6 bases). V lost 4 bases and J lost 7, with 14 bases in between. In germline, CDR1 is SGHDT, CDR2 YYEEEE. The CDR3 is 13 residues long. The CDR3 DNA follows: TGTGCCAGCAGCCCGGACAGTTTTAGTGAAGCTTTCTTT. Translated, it gives CASSPDSFSEAFF.

This clone was seen more than once but under ten times. This chain connects TRBV5-1 to TRBJ1-2; 7 nucleotides agree with TRBD1. Trimming at V came to 0 bases and at J to 6 bases, leaving 2 bases not matched to a gene. This CDR3 region has 13 residues. Germline assignment: CDR1 SGHRS and CDR2 YFSETQ. The CDR3 DNA is TGCGCCAGCAGCTTGGGCGGGACAGATGGCTACACCTTC. Its protein product is CASSLGGTDGYTF.

The chain has TRBV6-1 and TRBJ1-2, with 7 bases identical to TRBD1. The V segment lost 3 bases and the J segment 4 bases; nucleotides outside the gene matches: 8. The CDR3 extends over 15 amino acids. Germline assignment: CDR1 MNHNS and CDR2 SASEGT. As DNA, the CDR3 is TGTGCCAGCAGTGATAGGGGACAGACAACCTATGGCTACACCTTC. It yields the protein CASSDRGQTTYGYTF.

The chain combines TRBV15 with TRBJ2-7; 8 positions match TRBD1. The CDR3 runs 15 residues. Germline values: CDR1 LNHNV, CDR2 YYDKDF (reference sequence). After removal of 3 bases from V and 3 bases from J, the junction contained 7 bases not matched to a gene. In DNA, the CDR3 is TGTGCCACCAGCAGGTGGGACAGGAGAAACTACGAGCAGTACTTC. It codes for CATSRWDRRNYEQYF.

The V call is TRBV7-9, the J call TRBJ2-7; 10 nucleotides line up with TRBD1. The length of the CDR3 is 13 residues. The ends lost 4 bases at V and 5 bases at J; junction bases unmatched: 2. Germline CDR1 is SEHNR and CDR2 is FQNEAQ (reference sequence). DNA for the CDR3: TGTGCCAGCAGCTCCGGGACAGGGGACGAGCAGTACTTC. It codes for CASSSGTGDEQYF.

The V call is TRBV6-5, the J call TRBJ2-1, with 10 bases identical to TRBD1. The V segment lost 6 bases and the J segment 5 bases; nucleotides outside the gene matches: 7. This CDR3 comprises 15 residues. Germline V gene data show CDR1 as MNHEY and CDR2 as SVGAGI. CDR3 sequence (DNA): TGTGCCAGCAGGACCGGGACAGGGGTAAACAATGAGCAGTTCTTC. Residues: CASRTGTGVNNEQFF.

J is TRBJ2-1 and V is TRBV5-1, with D possibly matching TRBD1 (6 bases). Germline-derived CDR1 and CDR2 are SGHRS and YFSETQ. Trimming removed 0 bases at V and 0 bases at J, with 7 bases between. The CDR3 loop spans 15 amino acids. CDR3 sequence reads: CASSLGTDSYNEQFF. CDR3 nucleotide sequence: TGCGCCAGCAGCTTGGGGACAGACTCCTACAATGAGCAGTTCTTC.

The chain recombines TRBV2 with TRBJ1-1; D is perhaps TRBD1 (5 bases). CDR1 and CDR2 (germline): SNHLY, FYNNEI. Trimming removed 2 bases at V and 5 bases at J, with 12 bases between. This CDR3 spans 14 amino acids. The CDR3 nucleotides are TGTGCCAGCAGTGAACCGGGGACTGCGACTGAAGCTTTCTTT. The encoded protein is CASSEPGTATEAFF.

The CDR3 is CASSPGNEKLFF. CDR3 coding DNA: TGTGCCAGCAGTCCGGGGAATGAAAAACTGTTTTTT. The chain couples TRBV7-9 to TRBJ1-4, with D uncertain. CDR3 length: 12 residues. With 6 bases removed from V and 5 bases from J, the gap between germline ends came to 7 bases. Per the germline V gene, CDR1 is SEHNR and CDR2 is FQNEAQ (reference sequence).

The J gene is TRBJ2-1, the V gene TRBV29-1, with 9 nucleotides matching TRBD1. V gave up 4 bases and J gave up 7 bases; unmatched junction bases: 11. CDR1 is SQVTM, CDR2 ANQGSEA, per germline. The CDR3 extends over 15 amino acids. The CDR3 coding sequence is TGCAGCGTTGTTTGGAGCGGGACAGGGAGAAATGAGCAGTTCTTC. This translates into CSVVWSGTGRNEQFF.

The rearrangement uses TRBV7-9 and TRBJ2-7; 7 nucleotides agree with TRBD1. Germline V gene data show CDR1 as SEHNR and CDR2 as FQNEAQ (reference sequence). V shed 6 bases, J shed 5 bases, and the junction held 13 bases outside the gene matches. The CDR3 runs to 15 residues. The CDR3 region has the DNA TGTGCCAGCAGTAGAACAGGGGTCCTAACCAACGAGCAGTACTTC. This codes for CASSRTGVLTNEQYF.

This clone was counted a single time. The genes are TRBV20-1 and TRBJ1-2; TRBD1 matches at 7 bases. Looked up from germline, CDR1 is DFQATT and CDR2 is SNEGSKA (reference sequence). The ends lost 3 bases at V and 6 bases at J; junction bases unmatched: 7. The CDR3 has 13 residues. The CDR3 here is CSASTVGQDGYTF. The CDR3 bases are TGCAGTGCTAGTACGGTCGGACAGGATGGCTACACCTTC.

The gene calls are TRBV2 and TRBJ2-3, with TRBD2 matching 12 bases. In germline, CDR1 is SNHLY, CDR2 FYNNEI. V dropped 6 bases and J dropped 6; count of bases not matched to a gene: 16. The CDR3 loop spans 18 amino acids. This chain's CDR3 is CASSRVSPSGGARDTQYF. The DNA for the CDR3 is TGTGCCAGCAGCCGAGTCTCTCCTAGCGGGGGGGCCCGGGATACGCAGTATTTT. The whole variable domain, remainder taken from reference TRBV2 and TRBJ2-3, is EPEVTQTPSHQVTQMGQEVILRCVPISNHLYFYWYRQILGQKVEFLVSFYNNEISEKSEIFDDQFSVERPDGSNFTLKIRSTKLEDSAMYFCASSRVSPSGGARDTQYFGPGTRLTVL.